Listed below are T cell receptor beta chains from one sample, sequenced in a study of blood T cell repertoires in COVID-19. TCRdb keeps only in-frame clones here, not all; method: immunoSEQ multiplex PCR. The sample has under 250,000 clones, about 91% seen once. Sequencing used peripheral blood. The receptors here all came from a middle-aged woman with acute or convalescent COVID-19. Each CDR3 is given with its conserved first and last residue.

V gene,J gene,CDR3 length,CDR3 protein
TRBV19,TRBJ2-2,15,CASCAGGANTGELFF
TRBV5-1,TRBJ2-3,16,CASSLARGGDTDTQYF
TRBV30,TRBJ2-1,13,CASSGLAIHEQFF
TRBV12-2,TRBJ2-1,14,CASRPGLDLGEQFF
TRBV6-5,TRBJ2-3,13,CASSYSLTDTQYF
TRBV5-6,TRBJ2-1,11,CASSLAGDAFF
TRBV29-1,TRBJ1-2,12,CSVDRGFYGYTF
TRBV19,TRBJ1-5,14,CASSDPGINQPQHF
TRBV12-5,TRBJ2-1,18,CASGLGLAGTSLDNEQFF
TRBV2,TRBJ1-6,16,CASSPQGGVVGSPLHF
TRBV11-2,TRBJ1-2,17,CASSLDRFRDRDYGYTF
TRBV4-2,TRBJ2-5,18,CASSHDRGGGRYQETQYF
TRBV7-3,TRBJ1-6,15,CASSFGTGGRSPLHF
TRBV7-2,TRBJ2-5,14,CASSLATGQETQYF
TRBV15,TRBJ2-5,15,CATSRDLQGGETQYF
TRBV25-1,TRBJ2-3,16,CASSIIAGTSTDTQYF
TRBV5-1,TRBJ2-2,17,CASSSPEAAPNTGELFF
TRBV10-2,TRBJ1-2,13,CASSGGSLYGYTF
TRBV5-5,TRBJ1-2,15,CASSRTGLSVYGYTF
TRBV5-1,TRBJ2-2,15,CASSLVTGTTGELFF
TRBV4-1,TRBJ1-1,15,CASSQDLGSYTEAFF
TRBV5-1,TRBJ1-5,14,CASSLGGQDQPQHF
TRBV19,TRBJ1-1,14,CASTAGTVNTEAFF
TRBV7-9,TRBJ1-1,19,CASPPLGQAGGVRGTEAFF
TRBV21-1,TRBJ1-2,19,CASSKEPGYRMLTNYGYTF
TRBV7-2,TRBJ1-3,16,CASSPGTAYSGNTIYF
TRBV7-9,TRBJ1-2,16,CASSSDREEPNYGYTF
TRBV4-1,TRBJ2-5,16,CASSPERGGRQETQYF
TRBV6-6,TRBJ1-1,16,CASSGPFVAMNTEAFF
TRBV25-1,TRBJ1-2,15,CASSELTQGSYGYTF
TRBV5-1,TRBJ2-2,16,CASSGGQGRSTGELFF